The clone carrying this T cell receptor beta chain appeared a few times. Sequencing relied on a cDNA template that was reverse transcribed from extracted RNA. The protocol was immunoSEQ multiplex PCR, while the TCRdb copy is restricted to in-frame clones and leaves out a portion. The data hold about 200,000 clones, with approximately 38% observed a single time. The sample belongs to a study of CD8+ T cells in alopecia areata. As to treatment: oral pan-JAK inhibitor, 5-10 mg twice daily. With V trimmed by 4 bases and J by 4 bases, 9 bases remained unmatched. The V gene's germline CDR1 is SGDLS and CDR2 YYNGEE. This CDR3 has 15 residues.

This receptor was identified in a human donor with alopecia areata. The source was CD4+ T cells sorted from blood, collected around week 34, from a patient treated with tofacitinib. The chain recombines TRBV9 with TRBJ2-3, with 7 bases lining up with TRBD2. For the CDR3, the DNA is TGTGCCAGCAGCCCGAGACTAGCCGAGGCAGATACGCAGTATTTT. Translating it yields CASSPRLAEADTQYF.